This TCR beta chain was recovered during a study of T cell responses to AZD1222 COVID-19 vaccine. Findings of the study overall: Nearly half of spike-specific TCRs reportedly target variant regions that are unmutated in the B.1.351 and B.1.1.7 variants. Clonal diversity may have been underestimated in mostly white British donors. The study sampled repertoires only after the peak T cell response.

TCRdb keeps only in-frame clones here, not all; method: immunoSEQ multiplex PCR. Of 90,000 to 120,000 clones listed, around nine tenths are singletons. Pooled together were second doses at about 4 or about 12 weeks. As for this clone: Its antigen is unknown.

This CDR3 region has 12 residues. V gave up 4 bases and J gave up 9 bases, with 11 bases separating them. The V gene's germline CDR1 is SGHNT and CDR2 YYREEE (reference sequence). The V gene is TRBV5-4, the J gene TRBJ2-1; D remains ambiguous. The sequencing used peripheral blood, collected 28 days after the second AZD1222 dose. This sequence was found in an adult who received the AZD1222 COVID-19 vaccine. DNA for the CDR3: TGTGCCAGCAGCCATCCTCAGTCTGAGCAGTTCTTC. It yields the protein CASSHPQSEQFF. The variable domain in full, with the rest retrieved from reference TRBV5-4 and TRBJ2-1, is ETGVTQSPTHLIKTRGQQVTLRCSSQSGHNTVSWYQQALGQGPQFIFQYYREEENGRGNFPPRFSGLQFPNYSSELNVNALELDDSALYLCASSHPQSEQFFGPGTRLTVL.